This TCR beta chain is drawn from a study of T cells after yellow fever vaccination. This clonotype was seen a handful of times. TCRdb passed the 5' RACE reads through MiXCR, listing each CDR3 protein once. This sample has about 500,000 distinct CDR3 sequences, with about a sixth found just once. Germline loops: CDR1 SGHRS, CDR2 YFSETQ. The CDR3 sequence is 15 residues long. Trimming shortened V by 0 bases and J by 2 bases, and 9 bases separated the two germline ends. The chain couples TRBV5-1 to TRBJ2-1; D not certain. The receptor comes from a man aged 18 to 29 who received the YFV17D yellow fever vaccine. Specimen: PBMCs, collected 5 to 6 days after the first yellow fever vaccination. This chain's CDR3 is CASSLGSSPYNEQFF. Written as DNA, the CDR3 is TGCGCCAGCAGCTTGGGTAGTAGTCCCTACAATGAGCAGTTCTTC.